A selection of T cell receptor beta chains follows, all from one sample in a study of beta chain features in type 1 diabetes. The method was immunoSEQ multiplex PCR; TCRdb's version includes in-frame clones alone and lacks a portion of them. This repertoire shows 310,000 or so clones, 14% to 15% found once; its top ten account for 0.015% to 0.019%. Sequenced sample: naive CD4+ T cells from blood. The receptor set was obtained from a man between 18 and 35 years old with type 1 diabetes. Both conserved end residues are part of each CDR3. Each record gives: CDR3 protein, CDR3 DNA, J gene, V gene, clone size, D gene. The D gene is left open where the match is weak. Some rows have no size entry. The others give once, few or many, or a class for an expanded clone.

CDR3 protein: CAGQGLSQEQFF; CDR3 DNA: TGTGCCGGACAGGGCCTCTCCCAAGAGCAGTTCTTC; J gene: TRBJ2-1; V gene: TRBV28; clone size: few; D gene: TRBD1
CDR3 protein: CASSPDILTYEQYF; CDR3 DNA: TGTGCCAGCAGCCCCGACATATTAACCTACGAGCAGTACTTC; J gene: TRBJ2-7; V gene: TRBV7-2; clone size: NA; D gene: NA
CDR3 protein: CASSFSGSTDTQYF; CDR3 DNA: TGTGCCAGCAGCTTTAGCGGGAGCACAGATACGCAGTATTTT; J gene: TRBJ2-3; V gene: TRBV7-9; clone size: few; D gene: TRBD2
CDR3 protein: CASSVGGVDTEAFF; CDR3 DNA: TGTGCCAGCAGCGTAGGGGGGGTGGACACTGAAGCTTTCTTT; J gene: TRBJ1-1; V gene: TRBV9; clone size: NA; D gene: NA
CDR3 protein: CASSSVAPYEQYF; CDR3 DNA: TGTGCCAGCAGCTCCGTAGCACCCTACGAGCAGTACTTC; J gene: TRBJ2-7; V gene: TRBV7-2; clone size: few; D gene: NA
CDR3 protein: CASSAPGSYTEAFF; CDR3 DNA: TGTGCCAGCAGTGCCCCGGGGAGCTACACTGAAGCTTTCTTT; J gene: TRBJ1-1; V gene: TRBV25-1; clone size: NA; D gene: NA
CDR3 protein: CASSPLAGGQETQYF; CDR3 DNA: TGTGCCAGCTCACCACTCGCGGGGGGGCAGGAGACCCAGTACTTC; J gene: TRBJ2-5; V gene: TRBV18; clone size: NA; D gene: TRBD2
CDR3 protein: CASSRGQETQYF; CDR3 DNA: TGTGCCAGCAGTCGCGGACAAGAGACCCAGTACTTC; J gene: TRBJ2-5; V gene: TRBV6-6; clone size: few; D gene: NA
CDR3 protein: CASSAGTDEQYF; CDR3 DNA: TGTGCCAGCAGTGCCGGGACAGACGAGCAGTACTTC; J gene: TRBJ2-7; V gene: TRBV2; clone size: few; D gene: TRBD1
CDR3 protein: CASSVQVGSYNEQFF; CDR3 DNA: TGTGCCAGTAGCGTACAAGTTGGCTCCTACAATGAGCAGTTCTTC; J gene: TRBJ2-1; V gene: TRBV19; clone size: few; D gene: NA
CDR3 protein: CASSFGTGGSYEQYF; CDR3 DNA: TGTGCCAGCAGCTTCGGGACAGGGGGCTCCTACGAGCAGTACTTC; J gene: TRBJ2-7; V gene: TRBV7-9; clone size: NA; D gene: TRBD1
CDR3 protein: CASSVTGSNEKLFF; CDR3 DNA: TGTGCCAGCAGCGTAACAGGGTCTAATGAAAAACTGTTTTTT; J gene: TRBJ1-4; V gene: TRBV9; clone size: few; D gene: NA
CDR3 protein: CASGTGRDVTEAFF; CDR3 DNA: TGTGCCAGTGGGACAGGGAGGGACGTCACTGAAGCTTTCTTT; J gene: TRBJ1-1; V gene: TRBV19; clone size: once; D gene: TRBD1
CDR3 protein: CASSPLAGQGTDTQYF; CDR3 DNA: TGTGCCAGCAGCCCACTAGCGGGACAGGGCACAGATACGCAGTATTTT; J gene: TRBJ2-3; V gene: TRBV7-7; clone size: few; D gene: TRBD2
CDR3 protein: CAWGRTSGYTGELFF; CDR3 DNA: TGTGCCTGGGGTAGGACTAGCGGATACACCGGGGAGCTGTTTTTT; J gene: TRBJ2-2; V gene: TRBV30; clone size: few; D gene: TRBD2
CDR3 protein: CASSPPHGYINYGYTF; CDR3 DNA: TGTGCCAGCAGTCCTCCCCACGGGTATATTAACTATGGCTACACCTTC; J gene: TRBJ1-2; V gene: TRBV7-2; clone size: few; D gene: NA
CDR3 protein: CASSLSAGGFTDTQYF; CDR3 DNA: TGTGCCAGCAGCTTGTCAGCGGGAGGTTTCACAGATACGCAGTATTTT; J gene: TRBJ2-3; V gene: TRBV5-6; clone size: few; D gene: TRBD2
CDR3 protein: CAWSAPPQGIPEAFF; CDR3 DNA: TGTGCCTGGAGTGCCCCGCCACAGGGAATCCCTGAAGCTTTCTTT; J gene: TRBJ1-1; V gene: TRBV30; clone size: few; D gene: NA
CDR3 protein: CASSIDRPRGRPGGEQFF; CDR3 DNA: TGTGCCAGTAGTATAGATCGGCCGCGGGGCCGCCCCGGGGGTGAGCAGTTCTTC; J gene: TRBJ2-1; V gene: TRBV19; clone size: few; D gene: NA
CDR3 protein: CASSLTQRSYEQYF; CDR3 DNA: TGTGCCAGCAGCTTAACCCAGCGGTCCTACGAGCAGTACTTC; J gene: TRBJ2-7; V gene: TRBV5-4; clone size: few; D gene: NA
CDR3 protein: CASSAGQPLYNEQFF; CDR3 DNA: TGCGCCAGCAGCGCGGGACAGCCCCTCTACAATGAGCAGTTCTTC; J gene: TRBJ2-1; V gene: TRBV5-1; clone size: few; D gene: NA
CDR3 protein: CASSRGAGGSYEQYF; CDR3 DNA: TGTGCCAGCAGTCGAGGGGCGGGAGGCTCCTACGAGCAGTACTTC; J gene: TRBJ2-7; V gene: TRBV6-5; clone size: once; D gene: TRBD2
CDR3 protein: CAISEQLGDYGYTF; CDR3 DNA: TGTGCCATCAGTGAGCAACTAGGAGATTATGGCTACACCTTC; J gene: TRBJ1-2; V gene: TRBV10-3; clone size: NA; D gene: NA
CDR3 protein: CASSLGGRGTQETQYF; CDR3 DNA: TGTGCCAGCAGCTTAGGTGGCAGGGGAACCCAAGAGACCCAGTACTTC; J gene: TRBJ2-5; V gene: TRBV11-2; clone size: NA; D gene: NA
CDR3 protein: CASSRRGNNEQFF; CDR3 DNA: TGTGCCAGTAGTAGGCGGGGGAACAATGAGCAGTTCTTC; J gene: TRBJ2-1; V gene: TRBV19; clone size: NA; D gene: TRBD2
CDR3 protein: CASSRLTEALSYGYTF; CDR3 DNA: TGTGCCAGCAGTCGTCTGACAGAGGCCCTGTCCTATGGCTACACCTTC; J gene: TRBJ1-2; V gene: TRBV7-9; clone size: NA; D gene: NA
CDR3 protein: CASSLAGYTGELFF; CDR3 DNA: TGCGCCAGCAGCTTGGCAGGGTACACCGGGGAGCTGTTTTTT; J gene: TRBJ2-2; V gene: TRBV5-1; clone size: NA; D gene: NA
CDR3 protein: CASSLEGAKNIQYF; CDR3 DNA: TGTGCCAGCAGCTTAGAGGGGGCCAAAAACATTCAGTACTTC; J gene: TRBJ2-4; V gene: TRBV7-2; clone size: NA; D gene: NA
CDR3 protein: CASSLDPGTGYNYGYTF; CDR3 DNA: TGCGCCAGCAGCTTGGACCCCGGGACAGGGTATAACTATGGCTACACCTTC; J gene: TRBJ1-2; V gene: TRBV5-1; clone size: NA; D gene: TRBD1
CDR3 protein: CASSPAGQGVTYEQYF; CDR3 DNA: TGTGCCAGCAGTCCTGCGGGACAGGGGGTCACCTACGAGCAGTACTTC; J gene: TRBJ2-7; V gene: TRBV28; clone size: NA; D gene: TRBD1
CDR3 protein: CAWSPSGRAREQYF; CDR3 DNA: TGTGCCTGGAGCCCTAGCGGGAGGGCTCGCGAGCAGTACTTC; J gene: TRBJ2-7; V gene: TRBV30; clone size: NA; D gene: TRBD2
CDR3 protein: CASSLTPYLDYGYTF; CDR3 DNA: TGTGCCAGCAGCTTAACCCCCTACTTGGACTATGGCTACACCTTC; J gene: TRBJ1-2; V gene: TRBV11-2; clone size: NA; D gene: NA
CDR3 protein: CASSLVAGLNQPQHF; CDR3 DNA: TGTGCCAGCAGCTTAGTCGCGGGGCTCAATCAGCCCCAGCATTTT; J gene: TRBJ1-5; V gene: TRBV7-2; clone size: once; D gene: NA
CDR3 protein: CASSYSSGEQYF; CDR3 DNA: TGTGCCAGCAGTTACTCGTCAGGCGAGCAGTACTTC; J gene: TRBJ2-7; V gene: TRBV6-6; clone size: NA; D gene: NA
CDR3 protein: CASSIERSTDTQYF; CDR3 DNA: TGCGCCAGCAGCATCGAGCGGAGCACAGATACGCAGTATTTT; J gene: TRBJ2-3; V gene: TRBV5-1; clone size: few; D gene: NA
CDR3 protein: CASSPGGRNTEAFF; CDR3 DNA: TGTGCCAGCAGCCCCGGAGGACGGAACACTGAAGCTTTCTTT; J gene: TRBJ1-1; V gene: TRBV7-2; clone size: NA; D gene: NA
CDR3 protein: CASSDYRGSYEQYF; CDR3 DNA: TGTGCCAGCAGCGATTACAGGGGCAGCTACGAGCAGTACTTC; J gene: TRBJ2-7; V gene: TRBV7-9; clone size: NA; D gene: TRBD1
CDR3 protein: CASSRGTGYHNEQFF; CDR3 DNA: TGTGCCAGCAGCCGCGGGACAGGGTACCACAATGAGCAGTTCTTC; J gene: TRBJ2-1; V gene: TRBV7-2; clone size: few; D gene: TRBD1
CDR3 protein: CASSSSDTQYF; CDR3 DNA: TGCGCCAGCAGCTCGTCAGATACGCAGTATTTT; J gene: TRBJ2-3; V gene: TRBV5-1; clone size: few; D gene: NA
CDR3 protein: CASSLAWKGRGIQYF; CDR3 DNA: TGTGCCAGCAGCTTGGCCTGGAAGGGAAGGGGCATTCAGTACTTC; J gene: TRBJ2-4; V gene: TRBV5-6; clone size: NA; D gene: NA
CDR3 protein: CASSQARTGPYGYTF; CDR3 DNA: TGCGCCAGCAGCCAAGCGCGGACAGGGCCCTATGGCTACACCTTC; J gene: TRBJ1-2; V gene: TRBV4-3; clone size: few; D gene: TRBD1
CDR3 protein: CASSQEAGLAGAYNEQFF; CDR3 DNA: TGTGCCAGCAGCCAAGAGGCAGGCCTAGCGGGAGCGTACAATGAGCAGTTCTTC; J gene: TRBJ2-1; V gene: TRBV4-2; clone size: few; D gene: TRBD2
CDR3 protein: CASSPPGLDEQYF; CDR3 DNA: TGTGCCAGCTCACCACCGGGACTAGACGAGCAGTACTTC; J gene: TRBJ2-7; V gene: TRBV18; clone size: once; D gene: TRBD2
CDR3 protein: CATSGDRGREQFF; CDR3 DNA: TGTGCCACCAGCGGAGACAGGGGGCGGGAGCAGTTCTTC; J gene: TRBJ2-1; V gene: TRBV15; clone size: NA; D gene: TRBD1
CDR3 protein: CASSGGDTQYF; CDR3 DNA: TGTGCCAGCAGTGGAGGAGATACGCAGTATTTT; J gene: TRBJ2-3; V gene: TRBV9; clone size: NA; D gene: NA
CDR3 protein: CASSPSQPSGGTDTQYF; CDR3 DNA: TGTGCCAGCAGTCCCTCTCAGCCTAGCGGGGGAACAGATACGCAGTATTTT; J gene: TRBJ2-3; V gene: TRBV28; clone size: few; D gene: TRBD2